The 22 T cell receptor beta chains presented below share a single source sample, sequenced in a study of blood T cell repertoires in COVID-19. Sequenced by immunoSEQ multiplex PCR; TCRdb stores in-frame clones only, minus some. This sample has roughly 360,000 clones, with roughly 77% found just once. The sample consisted of peripheral blood. The receptors shown here come from a human donor with acute or convalescent COVID-19. The donor label of this sample is uncertain.

V gene TRBV3-1 (or the pseudogene TRBV3-2) combines with J gene TRBJ2-7; D is perhaps TRBD2 (5 bases). The CDR3 has 15 residues. Between the trimmed V and J ends, which lost 4 bases and 3 bases, there was a span of 16 bases. Germline loops: CDR1 LGHDT, CDR2 YNNKEL (reference sequence). The CDR3 sequence: CASSPGSSGFYEQYF. The CDR3 bases are TGTGCCAGCAGCCCCGGCTCGTCGGGATTCTACGAGCAGTACTTC.

This chain joins TRBV3-1 (or the pseudogene TRBV3-2) and TRBJ1-3; D not certain. Deletions cut 5 bases from V and 2 bases from J, with 10 bases between. CDR1 and CDR2 from the germline V gene are LGHDT and YNNKEL (reference sequence). The length of the CDR3 is 14 residues. CDR3 DNA sequence: TGTGCCAGCAGCGCGGGTCTTGCTGGAAACACCATATATTTT. Amino acids: CASSAGLAGNTIYF.

CDR3 DNA sequence: TGTGCCAGCAGCTGGAGGACCCAGGGGTTGGATACGCAGTATTTT. Its protein is CASSWRTQGLDTQYF. V gene TRBV7-9 combines with J gene TRBJ2-3; tentatively, D is TRBD1 (6 bases). CDR1 and CDR2 from the germline V gene are SEHNR and FQNEAQ (reference sequence). The CDR3 runs to 15 residues. V was trimmed by 4 bases and J by 6 bases, leaving 17 bases between them. The variable domain in full, completed from reference TRBV7-9 and TRBJ2-3, reads DTGVSQNPRHKITKRGQNVTFRCDPISEHNRLYWYRQTLGQGPEFLTYFQNEAQLEKSRLLSDRFSAERPKGSFSTLEIQRTEQGDSAMYLCASSWRTQGLDTQYFGPGTRLTVL.

About this clone itself: The same CDR3 arises from other DNA sequences in this sample as well. The CDR3 region is CASSLNTGELFF. The DNA of the CDR3 is TGTGCCAGCAGTCTAAACACCGGGGAGCTGTTTTTT. The chain has TRBV28 and TRBJ2-2; no clear D gene. The CDR3 sequence is 12 residues long. CDR1 is MDHEN, CDR2 SYDVKM, per germline. V was shortened by 5 bases and J by 2 bases, with 3 bases between the two germline ends. Drawing the rest from reference TRBV28 and TRBJ2-2, the complete variable domain is DVKVTQSSRYLVKRTGEKVFLECVQDMDHENMFWYRQDPGLGLRLIYFSYDVKMKEKGDIPEGYSVSREKKERFSLILESASTNQTSMYLCASSLNTGELFFGEGSRLTVL.

V and J are TRBV5-1 and TRBJ2-4, with TRBD2 matching 15 bases. V was clipped by 2 bases and J by 13 bases; unmatched bases: 10. Per germline, CDR1 SGHRS and CDR2 YFSETQ. The CDR3 extends over 16 amino acids. The CDR3 here is CASSLDPGLAGGGQYF. In nucleotides, the CDR3 is TGCGCCAGCAGCTTAGATCCGGGACTAGCGGGAGGCGGACAGTACTTC.

The J gene is TRBJ2-1, the V gene TRBV5-1; maybe TRBD1 (5 bases). Deletions cut 0 bases from V and 7 bases from J, with 14 bases between. The CDR3 runs to 15 residues. Per germline, CDR1 SGHRS and CDR2 YFSETQ. DNA for the CDR3: TGCGCCAGCAGCTTGGCCGGCTTTAGGGGTAATGAGCAGTTCTTC. Translated, it gives CASSLAGFRGNEQFF.

This chain links TRBV11-2 with TRBJ1-6; 8 bases line up with TRBD1. Unmatched junction bases numbered 9, after V lost 5 bases and J lost 0 bases. Germline values: CDR1 SGHAT, CDR2 FQNNGV. CDR3 length: 18 amino acids. This CDR3 is CASSPRQGPGSYNSPLHF. The CDR3 DNA sequence: TGTGCCAGCAGCCCAAGACAGGGGCCGGGCTCCTATAATTCACCCCTCCACTTT.

V gene TRBV27 combines with J gene TRBJ2-7; 9 nucleotides line up with TRBD1. V shed 3 bases, J shed 2 bases, and the junction held 11 bases outside the gene matches. This CDR3 has 17 amino acids. The germline CDR1 and CDR2 sequences are MNHEY and SMNVEV (reference sequence). The chain's CDR3 is CASSFPDPGQGPYEQYF. The CDR3, as DNA: TGTGCCAGCAGTTTCCCGGACCCGGGACAGGGCCCCTACGAGCAGTACTTC.

As to this clone: In the same sample, other DNA sequences code for this CDR3. The V gene is TRBV20-1, the J gene TRBJ1-3; D gene ambiguous. Germline lookup yields CDR1 DFQATT and CDR2 SNEGSKA (reference sequence). V was shortened by 1 base and J by 7 bases, with 5 bases between the two germline ends. CDR3 length: 11 residues. The CDR3 coding sequence is TGCAGTGCTAGAGTCGGGAACACCATATATTTT. Translation gives CSARVGNTIYF.

V is TRBV4-1 and J is TRBJ2-1, with D tentatively TRBD1 (7 bases). The germline V gene encodes CDR1 MGHRA and CDR2 YSYEKL. V was cut by 0 bases and J by 3 bases, with 15 bases left in between. CDR3 length: 17 residues. Here the CDR3 DNA reads TGCGCCAGCAGCCAAGATTTCAGGGGGGTTGTCTACAATGAGCAGTTCTTC. Protein sequence: CASSQDFRGVVYNEQFF.

The chain's CDR3 is CASSQDQSRTGDRYGYTF. The CDR3 DNA reads as TGCGCCAGCAGCCAAGATCAGAGTAGGACAGGGGACCGCTATGGCTACACCTTC. This chain links TRBV4-1 with TRBJ1-2; TRBD1 agrees at 9 bases. This CDR3 region has 18 residues. V lost 0 bases and J lost 4; bases outside the gene matches: 12. From germline, CDR1 is MGHRA and CDR2 YSYEKL.

This chain connects TRBV29-1 to TRBJ2-7; 9 positions match TRBD1. There are 13 residues in the CDR3. V lost 5 bases and J lost 2; bases outside the gene matches: 4. Germline loops: CDR1 SQVTM, CDR2 ANQGSEA. This chain's CDR3 is CSVTGQGTYEQYF. The CDR3, as DNA: TGCAGCGTTACGGGACAGGGAACCTACGAGCAGTACTTC.

In nucleotides, the CDR3 is TGTGCCTGGAGCGAAGACAGCAGCTATGGCTACACCTTC. This encodes CAWSEDSSYGYTF. The chain recombines TRBV30 with TRBJ1-2; maybe TRBD1 (5 bases). CDR3 length: 13 amino acids. Trimming removed 3 bases at V and 4 bases at J, with 12 bases between. Germline loops: CDR1 GTSNPN, CDR2 SVGIG (reference sequence).

J is TRBJ1-2 and V is TRBV19; 8 positions agree with TRBD1. Germline CDR1 reads LNHDA; CDR2 reads SQIVND (reference sequence). The CDR3 is 16 residues long. The ends lost 5 bases at V and 8 bases at J; junction bases unmatched: 16. CDR3 amino acids: CASSAWTGYLSLGYTF. As DNA, the CDR3 is TGTGCCAGTAGTGCCTGGACAGGGTACCTCTCGTTGGGCTACACCTTC.

The V and J genes are TRBV30 and TRBJ1-6; the D is unclear. Germline lookup yields CDR1 GTSNPN and CDR2 SVGIG (reference sequence). The ends were cut back, 2 bases at V and 9 bases at J, with 5 bases in the middle. The CDR3 runs 11 residues. CDR3 DNA: TGTGCCTGGAGTCTTTCTTCACCCCTCCACTTT. Its protein product is CAWSLSSPLHF.

This rearrangement joins TRBV7-8 to TRBJ1-3, with D unclear. The CDR3 length is 16 residues. Per germline, CDR1 SGHVS and CDR2 FQNEAQ. Trimming removed 2 bases at V and 0 bases at J, with 11 bases between. The CDR3 DNA follows: TGTGCCAGCAGCTTATATTCTCCGTTCTCTGGAAACACCATATATTTT. Translated: CASSLYSPFSGNTIYF.

The sample holds one count of this clone. The chain has TRBV7-9 and TRBJ2-7; D is ambiguous. The CDR3 sequence is 12 residues long. Trimming pared 5 bases from V and 5 bases from J, leaving 10 bases between. The germline V gene encodes CDR1 SEHNR and CDR2 FQNEAQ (reference sequence). CDR3 coding DNA: TGTGCCAGCAGCCGAGAGAGTAACGAGCAGTACTTC. Protein product: CASSRESNEQYF.

As regards this clone: Other DNA sequences from this sample encode an identical CDR3 as well. The chain joins TRBV2 to TRBJ1-2; D gene unclear. V lost 3 bases, J lost 4 bases, and 3 bases lay in between. Germline CDR1 reads SNHLY; CDR2 reads FYNNEI. This CDR3 is built from 11 residues. The CDR3 loop is CASSDRYGYTF. As DNA, the CDR3 is TGTGCCAGCAGTGATCGCTATGGCTACACCTTC.

The CDR3 bases are TGTGCCAGCAGCCTTGCAGGGTTCACTGAAGCTTTCTTT. It yields the protein CASSLAGFTEAFF. The chain combines TRBV6-5 with TRBJ1-1; TRBD1 is a possible D gene (5 bases). The V and J ends lost 6 bases and 4 bases respectively, with 12 bases between them. The CDR3 has 13 residues. The germline V gene has CDR1 MNHEY and CDR2 SVGAGI.

The J gene is TRBJ2-3, the V gene TRBV5-4, with a weak D call TRBD2 (6 bases). This CDR3 is 15 amino acids long. V lost 6 bases and J lost 1, with 15 bases in between. Germline loops: CDR1 SGHNT, CDR2 YYREEE (reference sequence). Here the CDR3 reads CASISGPSGTDTQYF. The CDR3 DNA reads TGTGCCAGCATTTCGGGGCCTAGCGGCACAGATACGCAGTATTTT.

The V call is TRBV19, the J call TRBJ2-2, with 14 bases fitting TRBD2. The V segment lost 4 bases and the J segment 4 bases; nucleotides outside the gene matches: 5. Germline-derived CDR1 and CDR2 are LNHDA and SQIVND (reference sequence). This CDR3 comprises 17 residues. The CDR3 loop reads CASSRTSGGPSTGELFF. CDR3 nucleotides: TGTGCCAGTAGTAGGACTAGCGGGGGGCCCAGCACCGGGGAGCTGTTTTTT.

The V and J genes are TRBV19 and TRBJ2-1, with unresolved D. With 5 bases removed from V and 0 bases from J, the gap between germline ends came to 11 bases. Germline lookup yields CDR1 LNHDA and CDR2 SQIVND (reference sequence). The CDR3 runs to 15 residues. The CDR3 region has the DNA TGTGCCAGTAGTCCCCGAACGGGCTCCTACAATGAGCAGTTCTTC. Its translation is CASSPRTGSYNEQFF.